This TCR beta chain came from a study of blood T cell repertoires in COVID-19. Background on the study: The samples span acute and convalescent COVID-19 from the United States, Italy and Spain.

This clone was picked up one time. Original data processing: Amplified reference gene primers provided the basis for estimating nucleated cell counts. The table came from immunoSEQ multiplex PCR; TCRdb's copy has only in-frame clones and leaves some out. D and trimming were read from the DNA, whereas the V and J calls and clone size are those reported in that table. This table has fewer than 300,000 clones, approximately 85% appearing once. The CDR3 loop spans 12 amino acids. Per the germline V gene, CDR1 is KGHSH and CDR2 is LQKENI. The ends were cut back, 5 bases at V and 6 bases at J, with 10 bases in the middle. The Seattle patients joined while their infection was active and were tracked longitudinally afterward.

This chain uses TRBV18 with TRBJ1-1; the D is unclear. Sequencing used peripheral blood. The sequence was obtained from a human donor with COVID-19, enrolled during active disease. The donor label of this sample is uncertain. The CDR3 loop reads CASSAPRAEAFF. DNA of the CDR3: TGTGCCAGCTCAGCCCCGAGAGCTGAAGCTTTCTTT.